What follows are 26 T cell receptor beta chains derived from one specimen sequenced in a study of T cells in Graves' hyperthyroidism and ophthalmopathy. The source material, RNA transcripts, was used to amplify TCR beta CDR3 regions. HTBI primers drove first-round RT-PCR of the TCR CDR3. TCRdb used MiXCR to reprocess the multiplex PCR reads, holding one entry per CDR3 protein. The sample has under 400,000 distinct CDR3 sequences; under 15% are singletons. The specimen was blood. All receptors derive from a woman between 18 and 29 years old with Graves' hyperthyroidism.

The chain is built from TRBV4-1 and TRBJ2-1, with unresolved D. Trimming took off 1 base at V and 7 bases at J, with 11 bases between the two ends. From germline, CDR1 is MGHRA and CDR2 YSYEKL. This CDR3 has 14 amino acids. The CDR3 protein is CASSQVWGMNEQFF. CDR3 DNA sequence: TGCGCCAGCAGCCAAGTATGGGGAATGAATGAGCAGTTCTTC.

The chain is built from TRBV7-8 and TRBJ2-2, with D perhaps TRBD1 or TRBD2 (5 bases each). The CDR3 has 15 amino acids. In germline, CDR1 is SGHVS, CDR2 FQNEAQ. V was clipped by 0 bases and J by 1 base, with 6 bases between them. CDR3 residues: CASSLAGVNTGELFF. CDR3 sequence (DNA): TGTGCCAGCAGCTTAGCGGGGGTGAACACCGGGGAGCTGTTTTTT.

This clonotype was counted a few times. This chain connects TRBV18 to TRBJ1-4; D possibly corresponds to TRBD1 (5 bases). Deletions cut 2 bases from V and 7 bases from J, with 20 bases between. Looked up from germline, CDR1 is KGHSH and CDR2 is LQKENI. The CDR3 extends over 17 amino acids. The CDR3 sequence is CASSPYSFGGDREKLFF. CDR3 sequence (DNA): TGTGCCAGCTCACCATATTCGTTCGGGGGAGATCGTGAAAAACTGTTTTTT.

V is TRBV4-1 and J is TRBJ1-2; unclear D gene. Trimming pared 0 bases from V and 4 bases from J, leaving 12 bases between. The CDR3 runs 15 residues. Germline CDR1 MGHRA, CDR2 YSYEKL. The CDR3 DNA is TGCGCCAGCAGCCAAGAGACGGCGCTCCCCTATGGCTACACCTTC. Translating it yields CASSQETALPYGYTF.

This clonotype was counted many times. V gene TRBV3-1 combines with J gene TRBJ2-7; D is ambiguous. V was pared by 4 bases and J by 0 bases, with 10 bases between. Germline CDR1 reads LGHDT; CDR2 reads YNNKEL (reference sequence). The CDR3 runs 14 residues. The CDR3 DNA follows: TGTGCCAGCAGCCCCGGGCATATCTCCTACGAGCAGTACTTC. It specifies CASSPGHISYEQYF.

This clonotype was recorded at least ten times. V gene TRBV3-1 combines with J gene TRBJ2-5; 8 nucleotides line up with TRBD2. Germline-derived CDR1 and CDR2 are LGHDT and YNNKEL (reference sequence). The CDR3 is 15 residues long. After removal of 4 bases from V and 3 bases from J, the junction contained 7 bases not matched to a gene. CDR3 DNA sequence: TGTGCCAGCAGCCCCCCGGGGGGGGCGGAAGAGACCCAGTACTTC. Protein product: CASSPPGGAEETQYF.

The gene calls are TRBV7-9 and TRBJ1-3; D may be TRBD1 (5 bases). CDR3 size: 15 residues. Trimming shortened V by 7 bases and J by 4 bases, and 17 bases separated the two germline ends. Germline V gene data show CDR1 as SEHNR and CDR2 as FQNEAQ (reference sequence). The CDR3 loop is CASTPDGGSGNTIYF. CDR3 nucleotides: TGTGCCAGCACCCCCGACGGGGGATCGGGAAACACCATATATTTT.

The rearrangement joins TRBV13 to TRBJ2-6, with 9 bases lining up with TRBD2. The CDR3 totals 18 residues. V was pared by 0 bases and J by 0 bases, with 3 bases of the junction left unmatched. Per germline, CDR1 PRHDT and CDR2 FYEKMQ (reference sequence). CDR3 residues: CASSLGGTSFSGANVLTF. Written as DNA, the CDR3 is TGTGCCAGCAGCTTAGGAGGGACTAGCTTCTCTGGGGCCAACGTCCTGACTTTC.

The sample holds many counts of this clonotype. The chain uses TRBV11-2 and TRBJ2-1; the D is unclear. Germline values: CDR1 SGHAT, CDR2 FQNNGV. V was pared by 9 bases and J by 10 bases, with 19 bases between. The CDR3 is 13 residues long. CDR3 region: CASLSLREKEQFF. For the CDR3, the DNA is TGTGCCAGTCTCTCACTCCGCGAGAAAGAGCAGTTCTTC.

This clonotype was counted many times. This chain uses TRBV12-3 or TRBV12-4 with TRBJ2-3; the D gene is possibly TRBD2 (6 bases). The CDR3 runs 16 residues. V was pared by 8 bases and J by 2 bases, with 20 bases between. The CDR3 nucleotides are TGTGCCAGCGCCTCGCTTGTGGGGGGTTCCACAGATACGCAGTATTTT. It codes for CASASLVGGSTDTQYF.

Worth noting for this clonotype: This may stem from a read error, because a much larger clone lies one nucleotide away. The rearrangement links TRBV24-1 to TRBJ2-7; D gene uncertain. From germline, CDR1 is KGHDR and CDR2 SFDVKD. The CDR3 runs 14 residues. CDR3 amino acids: CATAADGRSYEPYF. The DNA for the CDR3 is TGTGCCACCGCGGCAGACGGAAGATCCTACGAGCCGTACTTC.

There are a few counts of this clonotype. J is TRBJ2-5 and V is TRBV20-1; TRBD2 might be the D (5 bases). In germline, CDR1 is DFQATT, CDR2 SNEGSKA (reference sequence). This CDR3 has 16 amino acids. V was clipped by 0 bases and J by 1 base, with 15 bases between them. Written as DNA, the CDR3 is TGCAGTGCTAGAGATAGGCGAAGCGGCCCCCAAGAGACCCAGTACTTC. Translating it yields CSARDRRSGPQETQYF.

As DNA, the CDR3 is TGTGCCAGCAGTTTACGGGGGAGCTCCTACGAGCAGTTCTTC. Amino acid sequence: CASSLRGSSYEQFF. V gene TRBV12-3 or TRBV12-4 combines with J gene TRBJ2-7; D might be TRBD2 (6 bases). The J call is doubtful: the DNA matches TRBJ2-1 better. The CDR3 consists of 14 residues.

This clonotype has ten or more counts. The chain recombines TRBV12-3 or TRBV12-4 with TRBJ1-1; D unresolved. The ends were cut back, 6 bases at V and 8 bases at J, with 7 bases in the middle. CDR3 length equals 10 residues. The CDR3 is CASSGWEAFF. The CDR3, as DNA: TGTGCCAGCAGCGGGTGGGAAGCTTTCTTT.

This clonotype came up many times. The CDR3 DNA sequence: TGTGCCAGCAGCTACGGCGCGGGAGTTGAGCAGTTCTTC. It yields the protein CASSYGAGVEQFF. The chain combines TRBV7-2 with TRBJ2-1; TRBD2 agrees at 7 bases. J lost 9 bases, V lost 4 bases, and 6 bases had no gene match. The CDR3 runs to 13 residues. Germline V lookup: CDR1 SGHTA, CDR2 FQGNSA. Full variable domain (rest looked up from reference TRBV7-2 and TRBJ2-1): GAGVSQSPSNKVTEKGKDVELRCDPISGHTALYWYRQSLGQGLEFLIYFQGNSAPDKSGLPSDRFSAERTGGSVSTLTIQRTQQEDSAVYLCASSYGAGVEQFFGPGTRLTVL.

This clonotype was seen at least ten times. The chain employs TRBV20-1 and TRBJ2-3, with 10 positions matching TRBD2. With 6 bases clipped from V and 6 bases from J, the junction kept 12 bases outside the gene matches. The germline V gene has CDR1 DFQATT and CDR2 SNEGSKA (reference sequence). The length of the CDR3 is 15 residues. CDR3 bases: TGCAGTGCCCCCCTCGCAGCGGGAGGGCTGGATACGCAGTATTTT. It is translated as CSAPLAAGGLDTQYF.

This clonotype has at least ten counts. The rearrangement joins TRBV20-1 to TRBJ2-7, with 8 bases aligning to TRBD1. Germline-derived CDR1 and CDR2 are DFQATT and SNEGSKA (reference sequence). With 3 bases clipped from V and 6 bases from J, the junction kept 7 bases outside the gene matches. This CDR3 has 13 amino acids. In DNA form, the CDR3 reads TGCAGTGCTAGGGACAGGGTAAAGGGCGAGCAGTACTTC. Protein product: CSARDRVKGEQYF.

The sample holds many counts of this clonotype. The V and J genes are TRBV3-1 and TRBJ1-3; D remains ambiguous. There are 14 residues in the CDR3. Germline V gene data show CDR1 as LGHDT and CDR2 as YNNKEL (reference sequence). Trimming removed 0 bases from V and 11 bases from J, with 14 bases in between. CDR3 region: CASSQDLAGLAIYF. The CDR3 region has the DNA TGTGCCAGCAGCCAAGATCTGGCGGGCTTAGCCATATATTTT. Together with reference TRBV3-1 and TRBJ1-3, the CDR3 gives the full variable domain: DTAVSQTPKYLVTQMGNDKSIKCEQNLGHDTMYWYKQDSKKFLKIMFSYNNKELIINETVPNRFSPKSPDKAHLNLHINSLELGDSAVYFCASSQDLAGLAIYFGEGSWLTVV.

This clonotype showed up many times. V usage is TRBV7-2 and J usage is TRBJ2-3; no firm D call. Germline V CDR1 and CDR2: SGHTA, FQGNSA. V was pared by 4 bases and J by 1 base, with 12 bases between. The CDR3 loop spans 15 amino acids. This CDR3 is CASSSFGLGTDTQYF. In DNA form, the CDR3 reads TGTGCCAGCAGCTCCTTCGGGTTGGGCACAGATACGCAGTATTTT.

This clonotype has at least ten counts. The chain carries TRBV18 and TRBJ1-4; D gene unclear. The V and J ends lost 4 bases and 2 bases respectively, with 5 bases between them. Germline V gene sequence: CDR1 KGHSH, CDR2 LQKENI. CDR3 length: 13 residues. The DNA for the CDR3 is TGTGCCAGCTCACTCACGACTAATGAAAAACTGTTTTTT. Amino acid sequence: CASSLTTNEKLFF. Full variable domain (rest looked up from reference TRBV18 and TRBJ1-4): NAGVMQNPRHLVRRRGQEARLRCSPMKGHSHVYWYRQLPEEGLKFMVYLQKENIIDESGMPKERFSAEFPKEGPSILRIQQVVRGDSAAYFCASSLTTNEKLFFGSGTQLSVL.

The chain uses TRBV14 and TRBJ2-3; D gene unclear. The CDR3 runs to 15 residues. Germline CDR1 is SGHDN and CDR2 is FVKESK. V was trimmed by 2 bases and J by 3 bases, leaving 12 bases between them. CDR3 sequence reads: CASSQTHLGTDTQYF. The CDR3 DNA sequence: TGTGCCAGCAGCCAAACGCACCTCGGGACAGATACGCAGTATTTT.

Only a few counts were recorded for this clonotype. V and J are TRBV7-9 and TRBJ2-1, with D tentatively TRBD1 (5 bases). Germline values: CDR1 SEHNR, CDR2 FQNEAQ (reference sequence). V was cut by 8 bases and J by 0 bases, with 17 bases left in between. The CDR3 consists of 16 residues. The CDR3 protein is CASLPQGSYSYNEQFF. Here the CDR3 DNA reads TGTGCCAGCCTCCCCCAGGGTAGCTACTCCTACAATGAGCAGTTCTTC.

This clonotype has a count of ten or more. This CDR3 reads CASSQEWSRGQADTQYF. CDR3 coding DNA: TGCGCCAGCAGCCAAGAATGGTCCAGGGGGCAGGCAGATACGCAGTATTTT. V gene TRBV4-3 combines with J gene TRBJ2-3, with 8 bases lining up with TRBD1. This CDR3 is built from 17 residues. CDR1 and CDR2 (germline): LGHNA, YSLEER. V dropped 0 bases and J dropped 4; count of bases not matched to a gene: 9.

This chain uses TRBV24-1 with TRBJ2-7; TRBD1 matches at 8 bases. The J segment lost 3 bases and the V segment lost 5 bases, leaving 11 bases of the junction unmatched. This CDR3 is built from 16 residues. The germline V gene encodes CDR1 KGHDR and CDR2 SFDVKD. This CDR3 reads CATSGGPGTGIYEQYF. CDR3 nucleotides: TGTGCCACCAGTGGGGGGCCCGGGACAGGCATCTACGAGCAGTACTTC.

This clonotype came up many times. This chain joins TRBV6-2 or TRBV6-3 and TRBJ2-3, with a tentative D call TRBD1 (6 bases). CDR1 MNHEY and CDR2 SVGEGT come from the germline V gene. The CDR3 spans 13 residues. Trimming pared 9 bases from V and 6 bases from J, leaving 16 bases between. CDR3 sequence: CASKLSDRDTQYF. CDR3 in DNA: TGTGCCAGTAAACTATCCGACAGGGATACGCAGTATTTT.

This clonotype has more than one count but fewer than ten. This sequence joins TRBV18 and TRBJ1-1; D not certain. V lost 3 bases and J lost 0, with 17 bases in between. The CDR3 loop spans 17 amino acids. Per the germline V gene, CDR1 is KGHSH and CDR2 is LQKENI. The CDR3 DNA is TGTGCCAGCTCACCGGAAGGGCCGGGAATAATGAACACTGAAGCTTTCTTT. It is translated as CASSPEGPGIMNTEAFF.